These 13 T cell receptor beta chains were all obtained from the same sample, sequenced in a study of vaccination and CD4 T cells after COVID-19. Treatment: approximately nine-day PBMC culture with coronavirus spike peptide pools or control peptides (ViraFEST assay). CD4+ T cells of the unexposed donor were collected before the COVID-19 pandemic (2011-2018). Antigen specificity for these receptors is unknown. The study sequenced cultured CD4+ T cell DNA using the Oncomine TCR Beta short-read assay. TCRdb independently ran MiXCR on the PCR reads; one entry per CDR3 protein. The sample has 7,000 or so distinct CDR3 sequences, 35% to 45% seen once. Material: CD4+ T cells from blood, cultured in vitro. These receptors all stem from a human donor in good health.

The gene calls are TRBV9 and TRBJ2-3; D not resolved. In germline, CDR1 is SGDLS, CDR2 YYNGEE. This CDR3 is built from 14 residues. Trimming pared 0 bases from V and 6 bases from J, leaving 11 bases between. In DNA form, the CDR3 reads TGTGCCAGCAGCGTAGTGCCAGTATCCGATACGCAGTATTTT. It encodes CASSVVPVSDTQYF.

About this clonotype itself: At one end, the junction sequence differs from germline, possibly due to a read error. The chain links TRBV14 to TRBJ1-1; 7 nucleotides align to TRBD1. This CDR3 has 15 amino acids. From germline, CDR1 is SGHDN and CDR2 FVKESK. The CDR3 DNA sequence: TGTACCAGCAGCCAAGTGGCAGGGGGTTTCACTGAAGCTTTCTTT. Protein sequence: CTSSQVAGGFTEAFF.

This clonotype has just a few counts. CDR3 DNA: TGCAGTGCTAGTCCCTCCTATGGCTACACCTTC. It yields the protein CSASPSYGYTF. This chain joins TRBV20-1 and TRBJ1-2; D gene uncertain. Germline V gene lookup returns CDR1 DFQATT and CDR2 SNEGSKA (reference sequence). This CDR3 region has 11 residues. V shed 3 bases and J shed 4 bases, with 6 bases lying between them.

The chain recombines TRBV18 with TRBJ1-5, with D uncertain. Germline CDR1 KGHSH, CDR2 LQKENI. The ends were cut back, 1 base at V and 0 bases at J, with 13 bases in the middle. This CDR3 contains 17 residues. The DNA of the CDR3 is TGTGCCAGCTCACCACGGGAACAAATGATTAGCAATCAGCCCCAGCATTTT. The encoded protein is CASSPREQMISNQPQHF.

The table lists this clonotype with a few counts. CDR3 nucleotide sequence: TGCAGTGCTTGGGACAGCTCCTACAATGAGCAGTTCTTC. This codes for CSAWDSSYNEQFF. This chain uses TRBV20-1 with TRBJ2-1; 7 bases agree with TRBD1. The CDR3 is made up of 13 amino acids. Germline V gives CDR1 DFQATT, CDR2 SNEGSKA (reference sequence). After removal of 5 bases from V and 0 bases from J, the junction contained 1 base not matched to a gene.

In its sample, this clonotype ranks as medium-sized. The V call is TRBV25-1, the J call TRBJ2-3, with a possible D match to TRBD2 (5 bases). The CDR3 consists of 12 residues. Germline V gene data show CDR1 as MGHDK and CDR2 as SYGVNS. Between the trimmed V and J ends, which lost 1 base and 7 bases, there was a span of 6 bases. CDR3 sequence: CASSESGYTQYF. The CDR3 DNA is TGTGCCAGCAGTGAATCGGGGTATACGCAGTATTTT.

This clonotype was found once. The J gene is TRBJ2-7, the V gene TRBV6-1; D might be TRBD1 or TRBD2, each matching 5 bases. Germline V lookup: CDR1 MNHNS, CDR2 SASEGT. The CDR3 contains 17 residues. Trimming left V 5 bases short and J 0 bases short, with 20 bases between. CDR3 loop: CASSPLSGTKSSYEQYF. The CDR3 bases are TGTGCCAGCAGTCCCCTGTCCGGGACCAAGAGCTCCTACGAGCAGTACTTC.

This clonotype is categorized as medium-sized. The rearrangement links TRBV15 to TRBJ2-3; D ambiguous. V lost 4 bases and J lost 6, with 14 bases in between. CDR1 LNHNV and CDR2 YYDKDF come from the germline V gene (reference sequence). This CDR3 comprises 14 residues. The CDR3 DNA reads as TGTGCCACCAGCACCTACTTAGCCACGGATACGCAGTATTTT. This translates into CATSTYLATDTQYF. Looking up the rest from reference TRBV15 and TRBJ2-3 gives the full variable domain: DAMVIQNPRYQVTQFGKPVTLSCSQTLNHNVMYWYQQKSSQAPKLLFHYYDKDFNNEADTPDNFQSRRPNTSFCFLDIRSPGLGDTAMYLCATSTYLATDTQYFGPGTRLTVL.

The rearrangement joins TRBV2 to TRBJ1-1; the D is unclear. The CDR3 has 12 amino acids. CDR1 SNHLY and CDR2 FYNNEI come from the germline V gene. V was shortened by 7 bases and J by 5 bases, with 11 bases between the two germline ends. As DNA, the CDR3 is TGTGCCAGCACACGAGGAGGGACTGAAGCTTTCTTT. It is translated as CASTRGGTEAFF.

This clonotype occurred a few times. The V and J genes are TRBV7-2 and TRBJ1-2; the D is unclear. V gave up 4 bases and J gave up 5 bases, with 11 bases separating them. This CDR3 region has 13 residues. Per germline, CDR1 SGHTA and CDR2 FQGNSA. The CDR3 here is CASSSSAMYGYTF. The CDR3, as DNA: TGTGCCAGCAGCTCCAGCGCTATGTATGGCTACACCTTC.

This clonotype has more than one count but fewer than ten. This CDR3 is CASSYSTGLLNNYGYTF. In DNA form, the CDR3 reads TGTGCCAGCAGTTACTCGACAGGTCTTCTGAACAACTATGGCTACACCTTC. The genes are TRBV6-5 and TRBJ1-2, with D tentatively TRBD1 (6 bases). V was cut by 0 bases and J by 2 bases, with 16 bases left in between. The CDR3 extends over 17 amino acids. Per the germline V gene, CDR1 is MNHEY and CDR2 is SVGAGI.

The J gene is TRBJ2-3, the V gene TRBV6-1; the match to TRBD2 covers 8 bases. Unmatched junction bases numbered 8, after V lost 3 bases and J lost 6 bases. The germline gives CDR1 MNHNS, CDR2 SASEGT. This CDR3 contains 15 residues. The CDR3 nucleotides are TGTGCCAGCAGTGATGGGACTAGAGGGGGGGATACGCAGTATTTT. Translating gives CASSDGTRGGDTQYF.

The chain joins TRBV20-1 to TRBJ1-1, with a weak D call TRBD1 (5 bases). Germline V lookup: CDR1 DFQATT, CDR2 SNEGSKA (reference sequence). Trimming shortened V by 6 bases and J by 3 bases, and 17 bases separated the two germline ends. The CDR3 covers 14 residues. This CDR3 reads CSAPKAGLDTEAFF. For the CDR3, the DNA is TGCAGTGCCCCTAAGGCAGGGCTGGACACTGAAGCTTTCTTT.